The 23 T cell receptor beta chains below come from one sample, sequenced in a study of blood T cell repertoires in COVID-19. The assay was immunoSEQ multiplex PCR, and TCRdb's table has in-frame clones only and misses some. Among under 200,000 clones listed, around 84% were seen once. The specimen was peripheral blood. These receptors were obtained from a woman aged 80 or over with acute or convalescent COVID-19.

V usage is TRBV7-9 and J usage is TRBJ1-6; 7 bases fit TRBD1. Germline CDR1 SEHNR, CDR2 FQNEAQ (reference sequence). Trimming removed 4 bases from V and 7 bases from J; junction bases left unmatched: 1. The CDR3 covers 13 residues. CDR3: CASSSQGNSPLHF. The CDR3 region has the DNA TGTGCCAGCAGCTCACAGGGGAATTCACCCCTCCACTTT.

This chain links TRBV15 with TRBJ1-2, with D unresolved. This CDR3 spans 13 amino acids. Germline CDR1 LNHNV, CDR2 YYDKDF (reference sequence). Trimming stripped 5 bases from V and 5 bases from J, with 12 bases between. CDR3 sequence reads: CATSFRIRYGYTF. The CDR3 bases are TGTGCCACCAGCTTCCGAATTCGGTATGGCTACACCTTC.

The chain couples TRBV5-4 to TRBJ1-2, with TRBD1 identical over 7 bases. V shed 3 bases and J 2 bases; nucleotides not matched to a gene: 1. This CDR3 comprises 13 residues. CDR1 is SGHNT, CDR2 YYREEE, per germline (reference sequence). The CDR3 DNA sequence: TGTGCCAGCAGCTCGACAGGGAACTATGGCTACACCTTC. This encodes CASSSTGNYGYTF. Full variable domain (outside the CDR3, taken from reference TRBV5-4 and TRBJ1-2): ETGVTQSPTHLIKTRGQQVTLRCSSQSGHNTVSWYQQALGQGPQFIFQYYREEENGRGNFPPRFSGLQFPNYSSELNVNALELDDSALYLCASSSTGNYGYTFGSGTRLTVV.

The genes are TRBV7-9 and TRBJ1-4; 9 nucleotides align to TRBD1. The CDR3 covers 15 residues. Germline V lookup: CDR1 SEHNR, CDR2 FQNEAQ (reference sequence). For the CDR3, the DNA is TGTGCAATCGGGACAGGGAGTATATCTAATGAAAAACTGTTTTTT. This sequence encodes CAIGTGSISNEKLFF.

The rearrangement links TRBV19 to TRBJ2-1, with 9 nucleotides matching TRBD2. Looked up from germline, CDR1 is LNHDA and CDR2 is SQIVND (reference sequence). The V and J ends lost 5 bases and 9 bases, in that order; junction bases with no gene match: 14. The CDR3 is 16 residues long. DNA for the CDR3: TGTGCCAGTAGTTTCCCCCGGGGCGGGAGGGGGATTGAGCAGTTCTTC. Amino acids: CASSFPRGGRGIEQFF.

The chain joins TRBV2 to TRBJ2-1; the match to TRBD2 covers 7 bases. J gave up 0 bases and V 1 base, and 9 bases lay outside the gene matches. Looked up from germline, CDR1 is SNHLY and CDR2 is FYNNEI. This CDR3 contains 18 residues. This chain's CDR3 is CASSEEYGTTFSYNEQFF. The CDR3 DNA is TGTGCCAGCAGTGAAGAATATGGGACTACTTTCTCCTACAATGAGCAGTTCTTC.

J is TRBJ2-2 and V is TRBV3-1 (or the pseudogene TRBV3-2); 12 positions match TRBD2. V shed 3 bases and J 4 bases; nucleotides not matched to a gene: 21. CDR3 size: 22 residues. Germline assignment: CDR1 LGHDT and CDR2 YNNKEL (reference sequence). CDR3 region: CASSHSRDRTSGNPIPTGELFF. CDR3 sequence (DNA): TGTGCCAGCAGCCACAGCAGAGATCGGACTAGCGGGAACCCCATTCCCACCGGGGAGCTGTTTTTT.

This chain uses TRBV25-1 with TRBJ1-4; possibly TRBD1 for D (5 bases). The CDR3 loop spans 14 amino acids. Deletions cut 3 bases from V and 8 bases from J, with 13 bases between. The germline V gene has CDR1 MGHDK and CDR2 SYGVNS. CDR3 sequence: CASSEGRVGEKLFF. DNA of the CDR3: TGTGCCAGCAGTGAGGGCAGGGTTGGGGAAAAACTGTTTTTT.

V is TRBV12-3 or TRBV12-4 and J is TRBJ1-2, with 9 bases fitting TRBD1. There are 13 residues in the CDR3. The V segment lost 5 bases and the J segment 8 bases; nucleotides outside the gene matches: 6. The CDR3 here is CASSQQGAGGYTF. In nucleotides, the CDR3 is TGTGCCAGCAGTCAACAGGGGGCGGGGGGCTACACCTTC.

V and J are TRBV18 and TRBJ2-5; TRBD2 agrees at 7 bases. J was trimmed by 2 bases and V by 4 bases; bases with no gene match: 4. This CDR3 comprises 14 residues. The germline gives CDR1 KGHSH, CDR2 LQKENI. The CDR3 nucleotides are TGTGCCAGCTCACTACTAGCGCTACAAGAGACCCAGTACTTC. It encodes CASSLLALQETQYF.

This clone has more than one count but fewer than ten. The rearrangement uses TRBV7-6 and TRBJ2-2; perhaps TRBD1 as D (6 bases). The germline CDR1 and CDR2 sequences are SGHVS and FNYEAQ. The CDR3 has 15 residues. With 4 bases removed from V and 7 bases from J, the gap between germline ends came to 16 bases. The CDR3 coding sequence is TGTGCCAGCAGCTCAGGGGCAGGGAAGAACGGGGAGCTGTTTTTT. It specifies CASSSGAGKNGELFF.

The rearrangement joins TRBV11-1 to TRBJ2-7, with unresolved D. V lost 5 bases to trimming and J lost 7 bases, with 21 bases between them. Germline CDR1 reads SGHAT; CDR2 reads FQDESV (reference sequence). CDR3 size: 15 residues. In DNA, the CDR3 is TGTGCCAGCAGCCGAACTGACGCAATCGGGTTTGAGCAGTACTTC. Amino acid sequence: CASSRTDAIGFEQYF.

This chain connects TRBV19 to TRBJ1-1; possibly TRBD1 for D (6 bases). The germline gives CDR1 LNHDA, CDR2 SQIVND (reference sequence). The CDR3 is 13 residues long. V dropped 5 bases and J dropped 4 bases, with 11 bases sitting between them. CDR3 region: CASSAGVTTEAFF. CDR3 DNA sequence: TGTGCCAGTAGTGCAGGGGTGACCACTGAAGCTTTCTTT.

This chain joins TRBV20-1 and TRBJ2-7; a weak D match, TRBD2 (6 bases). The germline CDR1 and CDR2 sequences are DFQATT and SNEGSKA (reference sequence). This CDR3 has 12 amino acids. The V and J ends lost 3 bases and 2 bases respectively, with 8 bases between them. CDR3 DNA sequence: TGCAGTGCTAGTAGCGGCCCCTACGAGCAGTACTTC. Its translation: CSASSGPYEQYF.

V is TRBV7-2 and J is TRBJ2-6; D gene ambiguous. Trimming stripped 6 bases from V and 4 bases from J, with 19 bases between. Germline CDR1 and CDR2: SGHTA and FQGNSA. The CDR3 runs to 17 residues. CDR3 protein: CASSRGSTVSGANVLTF. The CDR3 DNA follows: TGTGCCAGCAGTAGAGGATCGACGGTATCCGGGGCCAACGTCCTGACTTTC.

The DNA of the CDR3 is TGTGCCAGCAGCCGGGTTAGGAGCTCCTACAATGAGCAGTTCTTC. Its translation: CASSRVRSSYNEQFF. The chain employs TRBV7-2 and TRBJ2-1; D remains ambiguous. This CDR3 region has 15 residues. Germline V gene sequence: CDR1 SGHTA, CDR2 FQGNSA. V lost 5 bases and J 0 bases, leaving 11 bases between the germline ends.

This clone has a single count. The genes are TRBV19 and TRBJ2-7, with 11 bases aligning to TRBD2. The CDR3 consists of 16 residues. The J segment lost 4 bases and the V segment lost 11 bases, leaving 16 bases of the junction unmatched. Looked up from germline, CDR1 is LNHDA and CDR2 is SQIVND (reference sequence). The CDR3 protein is CASSTTGTSGGYEQYF. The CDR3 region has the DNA TGTGCCTCCTCAACCACCGGAACTAGCGGGGGTTACGAGCAGTACTTC. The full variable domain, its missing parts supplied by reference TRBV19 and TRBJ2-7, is DGGITQSPKYLFRKEGQNVTLSCEQNLNHDAMYWYRQDPGQGLRLIYYSQIVNDFQKGDIAEGYSVSREKKESFPLTVTSAQKNPTAFYLCASSTTGTSGGYEQYFGPGTRLTVT.

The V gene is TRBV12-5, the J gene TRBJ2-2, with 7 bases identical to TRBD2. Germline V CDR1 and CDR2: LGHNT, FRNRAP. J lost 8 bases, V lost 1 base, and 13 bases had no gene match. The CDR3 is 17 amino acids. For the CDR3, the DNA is TGTGCTAGTGGTTTGGGGATAGCGGGTTCCTCCGGGGGGGAGCTGTTTTTT. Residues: CASGLGIAGSSGGELFF.

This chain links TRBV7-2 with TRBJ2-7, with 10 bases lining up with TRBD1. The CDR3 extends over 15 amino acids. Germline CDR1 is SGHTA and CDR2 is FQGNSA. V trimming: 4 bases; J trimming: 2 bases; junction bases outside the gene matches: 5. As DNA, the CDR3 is TGTGCCAGCAGCTACGACAGGGGGCTCACCTACGAGCAGTACTTC. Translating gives CASSYDRGLTYEQYF.

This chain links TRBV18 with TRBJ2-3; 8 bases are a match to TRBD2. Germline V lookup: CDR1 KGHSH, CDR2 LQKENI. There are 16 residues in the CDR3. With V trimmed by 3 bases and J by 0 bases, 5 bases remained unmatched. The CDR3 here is CASSPLAGLSTDTQYF. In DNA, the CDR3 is TGTGCCAGCTCACCCTTAGCGGGACTTAGCACAGATACGCAGTATTTT.

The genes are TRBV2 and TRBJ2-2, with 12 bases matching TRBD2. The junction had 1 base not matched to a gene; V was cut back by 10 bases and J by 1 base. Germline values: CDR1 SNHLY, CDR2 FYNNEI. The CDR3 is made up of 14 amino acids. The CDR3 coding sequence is TGTGCCAAGGGACTAGCGGGGAACACCGGGGAGCTGTTTTTT. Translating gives CAKGLAGNTGELFF.

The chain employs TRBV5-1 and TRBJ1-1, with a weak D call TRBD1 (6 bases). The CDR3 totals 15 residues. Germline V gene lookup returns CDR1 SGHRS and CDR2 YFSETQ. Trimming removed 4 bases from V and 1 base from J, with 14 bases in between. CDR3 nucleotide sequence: TGCGCCAGCAGCATTGACGGCAGGGGGAACACTGAAGCTTTCTTT. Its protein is CASSIDGRGNTEAFF.

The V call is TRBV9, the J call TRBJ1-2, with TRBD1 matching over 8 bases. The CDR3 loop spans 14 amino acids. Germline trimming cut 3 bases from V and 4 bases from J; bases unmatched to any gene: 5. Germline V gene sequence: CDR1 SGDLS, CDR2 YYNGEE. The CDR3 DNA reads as TGTGCCAGCAGCGGGAGACAGGGGAGCTATGGCTACACCTTC. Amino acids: CASSGRQGSYGYTF.